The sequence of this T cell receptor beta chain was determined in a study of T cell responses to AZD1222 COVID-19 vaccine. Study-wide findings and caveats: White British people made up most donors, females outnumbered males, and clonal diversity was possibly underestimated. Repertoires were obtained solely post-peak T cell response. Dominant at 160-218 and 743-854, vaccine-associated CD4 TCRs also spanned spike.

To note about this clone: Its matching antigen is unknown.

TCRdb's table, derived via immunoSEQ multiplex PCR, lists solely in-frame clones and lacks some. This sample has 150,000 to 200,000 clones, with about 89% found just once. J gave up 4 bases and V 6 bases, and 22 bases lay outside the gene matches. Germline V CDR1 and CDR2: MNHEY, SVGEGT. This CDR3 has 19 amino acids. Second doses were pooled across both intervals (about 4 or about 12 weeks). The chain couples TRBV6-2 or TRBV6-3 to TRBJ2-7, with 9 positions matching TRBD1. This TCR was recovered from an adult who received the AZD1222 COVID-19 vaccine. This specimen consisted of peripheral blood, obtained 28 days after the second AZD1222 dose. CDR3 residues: CASSTTYTGGERGAYEQYF. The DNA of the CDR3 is TGTGCCAGCAGCACCACCTATACAGGGGGCGAGAGAGGGGCATACGAGCAGTACTTC.